A selection of T cell receptor beta chains follows, all from one sample in a study of shared clonotypes between healthy human individuals. Assay: immunoSEQ multiplex PCR; the TCRdb copy retains only in-frame clones and omits some. The sample contains about 670,000 clones, roughly 70% of which appear only once. The specimen was memory CD4+ T cells sorted from blood. The origin of the receptors is a woman under 40 in good health. CDR3s leave out the opening cysteine and the closing phenylalanine or tryptophan. The order of the fields is D gene, V gene, J gene, CDR3 protein. D genes are given only for firm matches.

>-|TRBV5-1|TRBJ2-1
ASSVYNEQF
>TRBD2|TRBV5-4|TRBJ2-3
ASSPGLAGTDTQY
>-|TRBV5-1|TRBJ1-4
ASSRGAREVFEKLF
>TRBD2|TRBV7-3|TRBJ2-1
ASSQRFSGGYNEQF
>TRBD2|TRBV7-9|TRBJ2-7
ASSSTSGGPYEQY
>-|TRBV19|TRBJ1-4
ASGQIGTNEKLF
>-|TRBV4-2|TRBJ2-7
ASSQDLTGFYEQY
>-|TRBV9|TRBJ2-3
ASSVGPGSDTQY
>TRBD2|TRBV5-1|TRBJ2-3
ASSLGLGSSTDTQY
>-|TRBV6-1|TRBJ2-3
ASKKRTATDTQY
>TRBD1|TRBV6-5|TRBJ1-4
ASRPTGSQEKLF
>-|TRBV18|TRBJ2-1
ASSFTGAKNSYNEQF
>-|TRBV4-2|TRBJ2-7
ASSQGLRSYESAYEQY
>-|TRBV28|TRBJ1-3
ASRRLDSGNTIY
>TRBD1|TRBV18|TRBJ2-1
ASSPGQGTSKEQF
>-|TRBV28|TRBJ1-2
ASSLQGHYGYT
>-|TRBV6-9|TRBJ2-7
ASSYLANYEQY
>-|TRBV14|TRBJ2-3
ASSQDLRRDTQY
>TRBD2|TRBV4-1|TRBJ2-5
ASSQVLIGTSGKETQY
>TRBD2|TRBV4-1|TRBJ2-7
ASSRNLAGEYEQY
>-|TRBV13|TRBJ2-1
ASSLNGGGSSYNEQF
>-|TRBV5-1|TRBJ1-2
ASSLALFGPYGYT
>TRBD2|TRBV7-3|TRBJ2-7
ASRWRLAGPFYEQY
>-|TRBV5-1|TRBJ2-5
ASSFDVQETQY
>TRBD2|TRBV19|TRBJ2-2
ASRKASGRAPGELF
>-|TRBV29-1|TRBJ1-4
SVVQGGNEKLF
>-|TRBV28|TRBJ2-2
ASSLFFGAPNTGELF
>TRBD2|TRBV27|TRBJ2-5
ASSLSGLAGYQETQY
>TRBD1|TRBV28|TRBJ2-7
ASRPGQNLGEQY
>-|TRBV7-6|TRBJ2-2
ASTRTTGELF
>-|TRBV6-1|TRBJ2-3
ASSQYRGDTQY
>TRBD1|TRBV7-9|TRBJ1-5
ASSPPGTGDQPQH
>TRBD2|TRBV30|TRBJ2-3
AWKPGTRADTQY
>-|TRBV6-1|TRBJ1-5
ASSAGRNSNQPQH
>TRBD2|TRBV27|TRBJ2-5
ASSPLAGGGETQY
>-|TRBV19|TRBJ2-3
ASSIGRQVITDTQY
>TRBD2|TRBV14|TRBJ2-7
ASSHSGRPPYEQY
>TRBD1|TRBV14|TRBJ1-1
ASSRKTGVNTEAF
>TRBD1|TRBV11-2|TRBJ2-1
ASSSGQGYNEQF
>-|TRBV11-2|TRBJ2-7
ASRTETYEQY
>-|TRBV18|TRBJ2-5
ASSPERGQETQY
>-|TRBV5-1|TRBJ1-2
ASSPGGEEGYGYT
>-|TRBV5-1|TRBJ2-6
ASSLGAAGGGVLT
>TRBD2|TRBV5-8|TRBJ2-6
ASSLVQGLAGTGANVLT
>-|TRBV4-2|TRBJ1-1
ASSLTTSTEAF